Listed here are 8 T cell receptor beta chains from one sample, sequenced in a study of T cells in Graves' hyperthyroidism and ophthalmopathy. The CDR3 regions of TCR beta were amplified from RNA transcripts. TCR CDR3 regions were first amplified by RT-PCR with HTBI primers. A single record per CDR3 protein comes from TCRdb applying MiXCR to the multiplex PCR reads. Of a few hundred thousand distinct CDR3 sequences in the sample, roughly 14% were seen once. Sequenced input: blood. The source of these receptors is a woman aged 25-40 years with Graves' hyperthyroidism that later progressed to Graves' ophthalmopathy.

The chain's CDR3 is CAWSTTSGTFLPFF. DNA of the CDR3: TGTGCCTGGAGTACGACCTCCGGGACTTTTCTTCCGTTCTTC. The chain carries TRBV30 and TRBJ2-1; the D gene is possibly TRBD2 (6 bases). Germline CDR1 GTSNPN, CDR2 SVGIG (reference sequence). V was clipped by 2 bases and J by 15 bases, with 23 bases between them. This CDR3 is built from 14 residues.

This clonotype was seen a handful of times. The gene calls are TRBV19 and TRBJ2-2; D perhaps matches TRBD2 (5 bases). CDR1 and CDR2 (germline): LNHDA, SQIVND (reference sequence). CDR3 size: 16 residues. V gave up 3 bases and J gave up 1 base, with 12 bases separating them. CDR3 in DNA: TGTGCCAGTAGTATTATCGGGGAGATGAACACCGGGGAGCTGTTTTTT. It specifies CASSIIGEMNTGELFF.

In its sample, this clonotype was seen a few times. J is TRBJ2-2 and V is TRBV13; D may be TRBD1 or TRBD2 (5 bases each). The CDR3 covers 16 residues. V lost 0 bases and J 1 base, leaving 9 bases between the germline ends. Germline V lookup: CDR1 PRHDT, CDR2 FYEKMQ (reference sequence). CDR3 DNA: TGTGCCAGCAGCTTAGGCTCAGGGAGGAACACCGGGGAGCTGTTTTTT. This translates into CASSLGSGRNTGELFF.

The sample holds many counts of this clonotype. The chain recombines TRBV7-6 with TRBJ2-2, with TRBD1 matching over 9 bases. There are 15 residues in the CDR3. The ends lost 5 bases at V and 5 bases at J; junction bases unmatched: 6. Germline values: CDR1 SGHVS, CDR2 FNYEAQ. CDR3 amino acids: CASSPGTGLTGELFF. In DNA form, the CDR3 reads TGTGCCAGCAGCCCAGGGACAGGGCTGACCGGGGAGCTGTTTTTT. Complete variable domain (other parts from reference TRBV7-6 and TRBJ2-2): GAGVSQSPRYKVTKRGQDVALRCDPISGHVSLYWYRQALGQGPEFLTYFNYEAQQDKSGLPNDRFSAERPEGSISTLTIQRTEQRDSAMYRCASSPGTGLTGELFFGEGSRLTVL.

This clonotype was counted ten times or more. The chain combines TRBV29-1 with TRBJ1-2, with 11 bases that match TRBD1. Trimming cost V 3 bases and J 8 bases; bases outside gene matches: 8. Germline V gene lookup returns CDR1 SQVTM and CDR2 ANQGSEA. This CDR3 is built from 14 residues. CDR3 in DNA: TGCAGCGTTGATCGGGACAGGGGGAGTTTGGGCTACACCTTC. Encoded protein: CSVDRDRGSLGYTF.

This clonotype has a count of ten or more. The rearrangement links TRBV30 to TRBJ2-2; TRBD1 is a possible D gene (6 bases). Trimming shortened V by 6 bases and J by 4 bases, and 12 bases separated the two germline ends. The length of the CDR3 is 13 residues. Germline CDR1 GTSNPN, CDR2 SVGIG (reference sequence). The DNA of the CDR3 is TGTGCCTGCGAACAGGGAATCACCGGGGAGCTGTTTTTT. The encoded protein is CACEQGITGELFF.

This clonotype was seen many times. V is TRBV30 and J is TRBJ2-7; a weak D match, TRBD1 (6 bases). V gave up 8 bases and J gave up 1 base, with 12 bases separating them. The CDR3 totals 12 residues. Germline V gives CDR1 GTSNPN, CDR2 SVGIG (reference sequence). Here the CDR3 DNA reads TGTGCCGGGTCGACAGGATCCTACGAGCAGTACTTC. This sequence encodes CAGSTGSYEQYF.

This clonotype was counted at least ten times. The chain combines TRBV2 with TRBJ2-7; possibly TRBD2 for D (6 bases). This CDR3 has 15 residues. Per the germline V gene, CDR1 is SNHLY and CDR2 is FYNNEI. Trimming took off 2 bases at V and 0 bases at J, with 11 bases between the two ends. The CDR3 bases are TGTGCCAGCAGTGAACCGGGAGTAGGCTCCTACGAGCAGTACTTC. Translated: CASSEPGVGSYEQYF.